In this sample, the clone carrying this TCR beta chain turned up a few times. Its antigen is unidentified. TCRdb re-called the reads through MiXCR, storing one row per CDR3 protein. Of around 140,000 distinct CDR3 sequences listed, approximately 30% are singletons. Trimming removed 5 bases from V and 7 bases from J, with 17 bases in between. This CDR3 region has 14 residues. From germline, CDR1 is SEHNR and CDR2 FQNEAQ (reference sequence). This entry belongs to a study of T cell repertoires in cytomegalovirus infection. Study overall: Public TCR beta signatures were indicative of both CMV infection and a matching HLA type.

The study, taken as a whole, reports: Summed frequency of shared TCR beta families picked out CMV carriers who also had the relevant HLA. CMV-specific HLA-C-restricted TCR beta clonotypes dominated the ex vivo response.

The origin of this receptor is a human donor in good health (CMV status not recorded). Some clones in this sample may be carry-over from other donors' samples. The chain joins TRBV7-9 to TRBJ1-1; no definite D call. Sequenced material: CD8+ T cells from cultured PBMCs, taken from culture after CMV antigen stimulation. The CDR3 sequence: CASSTGGKGNEAFF. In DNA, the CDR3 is TGTGCCAGCAGCACGGGAGGGAAGGGTAATGAAGCTTTCTTT.